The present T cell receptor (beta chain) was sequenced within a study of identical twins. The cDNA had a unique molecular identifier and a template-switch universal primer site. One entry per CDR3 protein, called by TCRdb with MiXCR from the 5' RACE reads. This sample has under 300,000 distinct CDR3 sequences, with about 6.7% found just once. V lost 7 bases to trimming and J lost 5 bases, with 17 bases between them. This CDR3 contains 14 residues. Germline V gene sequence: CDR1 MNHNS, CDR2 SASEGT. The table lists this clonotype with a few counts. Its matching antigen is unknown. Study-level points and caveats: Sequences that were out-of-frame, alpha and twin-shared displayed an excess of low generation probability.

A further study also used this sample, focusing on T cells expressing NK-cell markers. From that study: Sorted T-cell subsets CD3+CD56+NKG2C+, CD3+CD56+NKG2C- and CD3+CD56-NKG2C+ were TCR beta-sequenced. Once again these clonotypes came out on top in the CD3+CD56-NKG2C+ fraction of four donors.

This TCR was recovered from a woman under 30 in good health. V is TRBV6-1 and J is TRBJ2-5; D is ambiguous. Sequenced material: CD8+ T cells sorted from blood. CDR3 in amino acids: CASTSRRRAETQYF. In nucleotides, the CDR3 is TGTGCCAGCACGAGTCGTAGGCGCGCGGAGACCCAGTACTTC.